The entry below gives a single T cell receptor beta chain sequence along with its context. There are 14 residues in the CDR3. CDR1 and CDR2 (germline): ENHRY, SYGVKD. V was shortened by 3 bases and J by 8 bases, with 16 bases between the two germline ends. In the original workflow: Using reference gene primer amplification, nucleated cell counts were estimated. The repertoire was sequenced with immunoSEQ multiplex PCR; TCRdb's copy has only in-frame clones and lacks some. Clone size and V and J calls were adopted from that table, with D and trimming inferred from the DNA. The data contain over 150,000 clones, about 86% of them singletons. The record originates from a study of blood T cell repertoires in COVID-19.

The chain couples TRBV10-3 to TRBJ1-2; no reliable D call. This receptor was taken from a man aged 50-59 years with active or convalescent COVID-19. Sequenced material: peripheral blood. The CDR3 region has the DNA TGTGCCATCAGTGAAATGTCTTCCTCGGGAGGCTACACCTTC. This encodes CAISEMSSSGGYTF.